This T cell receptor beta chain was profiled in a study of blood T cell repertoires in COVID-19. Study in general: Samples taken during acute and convalescent COVID-19 were collected in the United States, Italy and Spain. Sample material is recorded as cDNA or gDNA derived from T cells, B-cell-depleted T cells, or PBMCs.

This CDR3 has 16 residues. Germline-derived CDR1 and CDR2 are MNHNS and SASEGT. Trimming took 4 bases from V and 5 from J, leaving 18 bases between them. Original methodology: Estimates of nucleated cell counts were drawn from the amplification of reference gene primers. Method: immunoSEQ multiplex PCR; TCRdb's copy keeps in-frame clones and lacks some. That table is the source of V, J and clone size, and D and trimming were worked out from the DNA. The data show about 400,000 clones, with 70% to 90% seen just once and less than 9% held by the top ten. The chain links TRBV6-1 to TRBJ1-5; D may be TRBD1 (6 bases). This TCR was sampled from a woman aged 60 to 75 with COVID-19, enrolled during active disease. Material: peripheral blood. CDR3 DNA: TGTGCCAGCAGTGGGTACAGGGACCCGGCGGATCAGCCCCAGCATTTT. Its translation is CASSGYRDPADQPQHF.